These 6 T cell receptor beta chains share one sample of origin, sequenced in a study of shared clonotypes between healthy human individuals. The assay was immunoSEQ multiplex PCR, and TCRdb's table has in-frame clones only and misses some. This table has over 2 million clones, less than 95% appearing once. Only CD45RO-negative cells positively selected for CCR7 counted as naive CD8 cells, so terminally differentiated effector memory CD45RA+ cells were excluded. The sequenced sample consisted of naive CD8+ T cells sorted from blood. These receptors came from a man aged 18 to 30 in good health.

V is TRBV7-6 and J is TRBJ1-1, with D unresolved. The CDR3 sequence is 13 residues long. Trimming stripped 5 bases from V and 4 bases from J, with 11 bases between. Germline lookup yields CDR1 SGHVS and CDR2 FNYEAQ. Written as DNA, the CDR3 is TGTGCCAGCAGCCACGGGGAAACCACTGAAGCTTTCTTT. As protein: CASSHGETTEAFF. The full variable domain, rest sourced from reference TRBV7-6 and TRBJ1-1, is GAGVSQSPRYKVTKRGQDVALRCDPISGHVSLYWYRQALGQGPEFLTYFNYEAQQDKSGLPNDRFSAERPEGSISTLTIQRTEQRDSAMYRCASSHGETTEAFFGQGTRLTVV.

V and J are TRBV7-8 and TRBJ1-1; no firm D call. The germline V and J ends were trimmed by 5 bases and 5 bases, with 21 bases remaining between them. CDR3 length: 16 amino acids. Germline V gene lookup returns CDR1 SGHVS and CDR2 FQNEAQ. The CDR3 sequence is CASSPGAEIYRTEAFF. As DNA, the CDR3 is TGTGCCAGCAGCCCTGGCGCGGAGATCTATAGGACTGAAGCTTTCTTT.

The genes are TRBV5-6 and TRBJ2-6; 10 bases align to TRBD1. The junction had 6 bases not matched to a gene; V was cut back by 0 bases and J by 3 bases. The CDR3 sequence is 18 residues long. Germline CDR1 reads SGHDT; CDR2 reads YYEEEE. CDR3 DNA sequence: TGTGCCAGCAGCTTGGAGGGGACAGGGGTCTTTGGGGCCAACGTCCTGACTTTC. This translates into CASSLEGTGVFGANVLTF.

With respect to this clone: A read error is possible here, since a much larger clone lies one base away. Other DNA variants within this sample encode the same CDR3. J is TRBJ1-1 and V is TRBV7-9, with D perhaps matching TRBD1 (5 bases). Per the germline V gene, CDR1 is SEHNR and CDR2 is FQNEAQ (reference sequence). Trimming shortened V by 3 bases and J by 4 bases, and 9 bases separated the two germline ends. CDR3 size: 13 residues. The DNA of the CDR3 is TGTGCCAGCAGCTTGGGGGGGAGCACTGAAGCTTTCTTT. Its protein is CASSLGGSTEAFF.

The chain recombines TRBV11-2 with TRBJ1-4; D call uncertain. V gave up 5 bases and J gave up 8 bases, with 15 bases separating them. Per germline, CDR1 SGHAT and CDR2 FQNNGV. This CDR3 contains 14 residues. Here the CDR3 reads CASSPDVVGEKLFF. The CDR3 nucleotides are TGTGCCAGCAGCCCAGACGTCGTGGGGGAAAAACTGTTTTTT.

With regard to this clone: Additional DNA sequences in this sample encode the identical CDR3. V is TRBV5-4 and J is TRBJ2-1; tentatively, D is TRBD2 (6 bases). Germline CDR1 is SGHNT and CDR2 is YYREEE (reference sequence). Trimming stripped 1 base from V and 4 bases from J, with 9 bases between. The CDR3 has 14 residues. The CDR3: CASSLRGSYNEQFF. CDR3 sequence (DNA): TGTGCCAGCAGCTTGCGGGGGTCGTACAATGAGCAGTTCTTC.